A single sample gave rise to the 30 T cell receptor beta chains below, sequenced in a study of T cell repertoires in cytomegalovirus infection. TCRdb reprocessed the reads with MiXCR, giving one entry per CDR3 protein. The sample records fewer than 550,000 distinct CDR3 sequences, 11% being singletons. What was sequenced was PBMCs. The origin of the receptors is a human donor in good health (CMV status not recorded). Some clones in this sample may be carry-over from other donors' samples.

There are many counts of this clonotype. The chain couples TRBV5-5 to TRBJ2-7; D is ambiguous. The CDR3 length is 14 residues. V lost 0 bases, J lost 7 bases, and 14 bases lay in between. CDR1 and CDR2 from the germline V gene are SGHKS and YYEKEE (reference sequence). The CDR3 reads CASSLGQFLGEQYF. DNA of the CDR3: TGTGCCAGCAGCTTGGGACAATTTCTCGGGGAGCAGTACTTC.

The rearrangement links TRBV20-1 to TRBJ1-3, with D maybe TRBD1 (6 bases). V was cut by 6 bases and J by 2 bases, with 11 bases left in between. This CDR3 spans 13 amino acids. In germline, CDR1 is DFQATT, CDR2 SNEGSKA (reference sequence). CDR3 region: CSARTAPGNTIYF. CDR3 in DNA: TGCAGTGCAAGGACAGCTCCTGGAAACACCATATATTTT.

This clonotype was picked up many times. The chain carries TRBV20-1 and TRBJ2-3; D could derive from TRBD1 or TRBD2 (5 bases each). The length of the CDR3 is 13 residues. The V end lost 1 base, the J end lost 1 base, and 6 bases lay between the germline ends. CDR1 is DFQATT, CDR2 SNEGSKA, per germline (reference sequence). CDR3 DNA: TGCAGTGCTAGAGTGGGGGGCACAGATACGCAGTATTTT. It codes for CSARVGGTDTQYF.

V is TRBV10-2 and J is TRBJ2-3; a possible D gene is TRBD1 (6 bases). Germline values: CDR1 WSHSY, CDR2 SAAADI. The germline V and J ends were trimmed by 4 bases and 2 bases, with 10 bases remaining between them. The CDR3 totals 14 residues. The CDR3 spells CASSGGLPTDTQYF. In DNA form, the CDR3 reads TGCGCCAGCAGTGGGGGGCTGCCCACAGATACGCAGTATTTT.

This clonotype appeared many times. The chain recombines TRBV7-2 with TRBJ1-3; D is possibly TRBD1 (6 bases). The CDR3 contains 14 residues. V lost 4 bases to trimming and J lost 4 bases, with 11 bases between them. Germline values: CDR1 SGHTA, CDR2 FQGNSA. CDR3 sequence reads: CASSYGQSGNTIYF. In DNA form, the CDR3 reads TGTGCCAGCAGCTACGGACAGTCAGGAAACACCATATATTTT. The variable domain in full, with the rest retrieved from reference TRBV7-2 and TRBJ1-3, is GAGVSQSPSNKVTEKGKDVELRCDPISGHTALYWYRQSLGQGLEFLIYFQGNSAPDKSGLPSDRFSAERTGGSVSTLTIQRTQQEDSAVYLCASSYGQSGNTIYFGEGSWLTVV.

The chain has TRBV20-1 and TRBJ2-6, with D unresolved. Trimming left V 0 bases short and J 0 bases short, with 3 bases between. The CDR3 contains 14 residues. Germline V lookup: CDR1 DFQATT, CDR2 SNEGSKA (reference sequence). CDR3 nucleotide sequence: TGCAGTGCTAGAGATCCCTCTGGGGCCAACGTCCTGACTTTC. Translating it yields CSARDPSGANVLTF.

This clonotype has a handful of counts. The chain combines TRBV30 with TRBJ1-2, with D tentatively TRBD1 (5 bases). This CDR3 region has 16 residues. The ends were cut back, 2 bases at V and 4 bases at J, with 20 bases in the middle. Germline loops: CDR1 GTSNPN, CDR2 SVGIG (reference sequence). The CDR3 loop reads CAWSQRIGDPIYGYTF. DNA of the CDR3: TGTGCCTGGAGTCAGAGGATAGGGGATCCCATCTATGGCTACACCTTC.

On this clonotype: This sequence may be a read error, since a much larger clone differs from it by one base. J is TRBJ2-5 and V is TRBV10-1, with D perhaps being TRBD1 or TRBD2 (5 bases each). Germline V CDR1 and CDR2: WNHNN, SYGVQD (reference sequence). The V and J ends lost 8 bases and 13 bases respectively, with 20 bases between them. This CDR3 spans 12 amino acids. CDR3 in DNA: TGCGCCAGCTATGGGGACCCCGGTCGTATGTACTTC. The encoded protein is CASYGDPGRMYF.

This clonotype was detected ten times or more. CDR3 residues: CASSLVSGSSGANVLTF. CDR3 bases: TGTGCCAGCAGTTTAGTTAGCGGGAGCTCTGGGGCCAACGTCCTGACTTTC. The genes are TRBV12-3 or TRBV12-4 and TRBJ2-6, with 9 bases lining up with TRBD2. The junction had 1 base not matched to a gene; V was cut back by 1 base and J by 0 bases. This CDR3 is built from 17 residues.

This clonotype was seen more than once but under ten times. J is TRBJ1-2 and V is TRBV6-5; D is perhaps TRBD1 (6 bases). Germline V gene sequence: CDR1 MNHEY, CDR2 SVGAGI. V lost 6 bases to trimming and J lost 4 bases, with 18 bases between them. CDR3 length equals 15 residues. Here the CDR3 reads CASSRNPGGLYGYTF. In nucleotides, the CDR3 is TGTGCCAGCAGCAGAAACCCGGGGGGCCTCTATGGCTACACCTTC.

This clonotype was seen ten or more times. The rearrangement joins TRBV2 to TRBJ2-3, with a possible D match to TRBD2 (7 bases). The CDR3 spans 17 residues. The V gene lost 4 bases and the J gene lost 2 bases, with 19 bases spanning the gap. Germline CDR1 and CDR2: SNHLY and FYNNEI. CDR3 coding DNA: TGTGCCAGCAGTGTCTCTCCGAGCGGGGACAACACAGATACGCAGTATTTT. Encoded protein: CASSVSPSGDNTDTQYF.

At least ten counts were recorded for this clonotype. The chain uses TRBV7-2 and TRBJ2-3; D unclear. The V gene's germline CDR1 is SGHTA and CDR2 FQGNSA. The CDR3 contains 12 residues. The V and J ends lost 2 bases and 6 bases respectively, with 6 bases between them. CDR3 coding DNA: TGTGCCAGCAGCTTAATGACCGATACGCAGTATTTT. It specifies CASSLMTDTQYF. Supplemented by reference TRBV7-2 and TRBJ2-3, the full variable domain reads GAGVSQSPSNKVTEKGKDVELRCDPISGHTALYWYRQSLGQGLEFLIYFQGNSAPDKSGLPSDRFSAERTGGSVSTLTIQRTQQEDSAVYLCASSLMTDTQYFGPGTRLTVL.

This clonotype was detected only a few times. The rearrangement links TRBV27 to TRBJ1-2, with D perhaps matching TRBD1 (5 bases). The germline gives CDR1 MNHEY, CDR2 SMNVEV (reference sequence). This CDR3 spans 16 amino acids. V lost 6 bases and J lost 9, with 26 bases in between. CDR3 amino acids: CASSTPARDRYMSYTF. The CDR3 bases are TGTGCCAGCAGCACTCCCGCCCGGGACCGGTACATGAGCTACACCTTC.

The V call is TRBV4-2, the J call TRBJ2-1; D remains ambiguous. This CDR3 is 15 amino acids long. CDR1 is LGHNA and CDR2 is YNFKEQ in the germline V gene. With 1 base removed from V and 4 bases from J, the gap between germline ends came to 11 bases. The CDR3 DNA reads TGTGCCAGCAGCCAAGGGCGAAACGGATACAATGAGCAGTTCTTC. It encodes CASSQGRNGYNEQFF.

This clonotype was observed at least ten times. The CDR3 sequence: CASSEALAGTEQFF. For the CDR3, the DNA is TGTGCCAGCAGTGAAGCACTAGCGGGGACTGAGCAGTTCTTC. This chain uses TRBV6-1 with TRBJ2-1, with 10 bases fitting TRBD2. This CDR3 contains 14 residues. J gave up 9 bases and V 0 bases, and 2 bases lay outside the gene matches. Per the germline V gene, CDR1 is MNHNS and CDR2 is SASEGT.

This sequence joins TRBV12-3 or TRBV12-4 and TRBJ1-5, with a possible D match to TRBD1 (6 bases). The CDR3 consists of 15 residues. The V end was cut by 6 bases, the J end by 1 base, with 13 bases between. The CDR3 DNA is TGTGCCAGCAGATTCGACAGGATCAGCAATCAGCCCCAGCATTTT. This codes for CASRFDRISNQPQHF.

This clonotype was found many times. V gene TRBV12-3 or TRBV12-4 combines with J gene TRBJ2-2; TRBD2 matches 7 bases. Trimming at V came to 0 bases and at J to 0 bases, leaving 4 bases not matched to a gene. CDR3 size: 17 residues. CDR3 residues: CASSLAGGTTNTGELFF. CDR3 bases: TGTGCCAGCAGTTTAGCGGGCGGGACTACGAACACCGGGGAGCTGTTTTTT.

The sample holds many counts of this clonotype. CDR3 bases: TGTGCCAGCAGTGCGCGGGGGACAGGGGTTAATTCACCCCTCCACTTT. Translated, it gives CASSARGTGVNSPLHF. The chain combines TRBV28 with TRBJ1-6, with TRBD1 matching 10 bases. The CDR3 runs to 16 residues. Germline V CDR1 and CDR2: MDHEN, SYDVKM. Trimming removed 5 bases from V and 6 bases from J; junction bases left unmatched: 7. Based on the CDR3 plus reference TRBV28 and TRBJ1-6, the full variable domain is DVKVTQSSRYLVKRTGEKVFLECVQDMDHENMFWYRQDPGLGLRLIYFSYDVKMKEKGDIPEGYSVSREKKERFSLILESASTNQTSMYLCASSARGTGVNSPLHFGNGTRLTVT.

At least ten counts were recorded for this clonotype. V gene TRBV6-6 combines with J gene TRBJ2-7; tentatively, D is TRBD1 (6 bases). There are 15 residues in the CDR3. V shed 6 bases and J shed 0 bases, with 15 bases lying between them. Germline lookup yields CDR1 MNHNY and CDR2 SVGAGI (reference sequence). In nucleotides, the CDR3 is TGTGCCAGCAGGGTGACAGGCCTTACCTCCTACGAGCAGTACTTC. Its protein is CASRVTGLTSYEQYF.

This chain uses TRBV15 with TRBJ2-7; D is unclear. V was trimmed by 0 bases and J by 2 bases, leaving 5 bases between them. The CDR3 is 13 amino acids. Germline CDR1 is LNHNV and CDR2 is YYDKDF (reference sequence). The CDR3, as DNA: TGTGCCACCAGCAGAGATGAGGCCTACGAGCAGTACTTC. It specifies CATSRDEAYEQYF. The full variable domain, completed using reference TRBV15 and TRBJ2-7, is DAMVIQNPRYQVTQFGKPVTLSCSQTLNHNVMYWYQQKSSQAPKLLFHYYDKDFNNEADTPDNFQSRRPNTSFCFLDIRSPGLGDTAMYLCATSRDEAYEQYFGPGTRLTVT.

J is TRBJ1-2 and V is TRBV12-3 or TRBV12-4; a weak D match, TRBD1 (5 bases). Deletions cut 5 bases from V and 7 bases from J, with 17 bases between. The CDR3 contains 14 residues. The CDR3 reads CASSITSSGTGYTF. Written as DNA, the CDR3 is TGTGCCAGCAGTATTACTAGCTCCGGGACTGGCTACACCTTC.

As concerns this clonotype: One base away lies a much larger clone, so this may be a sequencing read error. For the CDR3, the DNA is TGTGCCAGCACCACAAGGCCCGACTGGGGAACGAATGAGCAGTTCTTC. Protein: CASTTRPDWGTNEQFF. This rearrangement joins TRBV12-3 or TRBV12-4 to TRBJ2-1; no clear D. There are 16 residues in the CDR3. V was clipped by 7 bases and J by 7 bases, with 23 bases between them.

This chain uses TRBV27 with TRBJ2-1; TRBD2 matches 7 bases. Germline V gene sequence: CDR1 MNHEY, CDR2 SMNVEV (reference sequence). The ends lost 5 bases at V and 7 bases at J; junction bases unmatched: 11. CDR3 size: 15 residues. The CDR3 loop is CASSMEAGVWNEQFF. The DNA of the CDR3 is TGTGCCAGCAGTATGGAGGCGGGGGTCTGGAATGAGCAGTTCTTC.

At least ten counts were recorded for this clonotype. V usage is TRBV12-3 or TRBV12-4 and J usage is TRBJ2-7; 8 bases align to TRBD2. The CDR3 has 14 amino acids. V lost 2 bases and J lost 4; bases outside the gene matches: 4. In DNA, the CDR3 is TGTGCCAGCAGTTTAACAGCGGGAGTGTACGAGCAGTACTTC. Translated, it gives CASSLTAGVYEQYF.

This clonotype was picked up many times. The chain uses TRBV7-2 and TRBJ2-7; 12 bases agree with TRBD2. The V and J ends lost 3 bases and 3 bases, in that order; junction bases with no gene match: 12. The CDR3 sequence is 18 residues long. The germline V gene has CDR1 SGHTA and CDR2 FQGNSA. CDR3 amino acids: CASSFFTGLAGDLYEQYF. CDR3 coding DNA: TGTGCCAGCAGCTTTTTCACGGGACTAGCGGGTGATCTCTACGAGCAGTACTTC.

In its sample, this clonotype was seen many times. The gene calls are TRBV7-9 and TRBJ1-5, with a weak D call TRBD1 (5 bases). With 5 bases removed from V and 0 bases from J, the gap between germline ends came to 8 bases. This CDR3 contains 14 residues. Germline V gene lookup returns CDR1 SEHNR and CDR2 FQNEAQ (reference sequence). The DNA for the CDR3 is TGTGCCAGCAGCCGACAGTATAGCAATCAGCCCCAGCATTTT. Amino acids: CASSRQYSNQPQHF.

This clonotype was seen many times. The chain links TRBV7-2 to TRBJ1-5, with a possible D match to TRBD1 (5 bases). CDR3 size: 15 residues. V was pared by 2 bases and J by 3 bases, with 11 bases between. Looked up from germline, CDR1 is SGHTA and CDR2 is FQGNSA. CDR3 coding DNA: TGTGCCAGCAGCTTATATGGGACGGACAATCAGCCCCAGCATTTT. Encoded protein: CASSLYGTDNQPQHF.

This clonotype has at least ten counts. The J gene is TRBJ2-1, the V gene TRBV7-2; 7 nucleotides line up with TRBD1. The CDR3 contains 16 residues. The germline V gene has CDR1 SGHTA and CDR2 FQGNSA. The V gene end was trimmed by 1 base and the J gene end by 3 bases; junction bases not matched to a gene: 6. This chain's CDR3 is CASSLVEGASYNEQFF. The CDR3 DNA reads TGTGCCAGCAGCTTAGTCGAGGGGGCTAGCTACAATGAGCAGTTCTTC.

A few counts support this clonotype. The chain recombines TRBV5-1 with TRBJ2-1; D not certain. The V and J ends lost 0 bases and 3 bases respectively, with 13 bases between them. CDR1 is SGHRS, CDR2 YFSETQ, per germline. CDR3 length equals 16 residues. The CDR3 loop is CASSLVGTAGYNEQFF. The CDR3 DNA reads TGCGCCAGCAGCTTGGTGGGCACCGCCGGCTACAATGAGCAGTTCTTC.

This clonotype was found many times. The rearrangement links TRBV7-9 to TRBJ2-7; D ambiguous. Trimming pared 5 bases from V and 2 bases from J, leaving 10 bases between. Germline V CDR1 and CDR2: SEHNR, FQNEAQ (reference sequence). This CDR3 region has 13 residues. The CDR3 spells CASSPIRPYEQYF. CDR3 bases: TGTGCCAGCAGCCCTATCCGTCCCTACGAGCAGTACTTC.